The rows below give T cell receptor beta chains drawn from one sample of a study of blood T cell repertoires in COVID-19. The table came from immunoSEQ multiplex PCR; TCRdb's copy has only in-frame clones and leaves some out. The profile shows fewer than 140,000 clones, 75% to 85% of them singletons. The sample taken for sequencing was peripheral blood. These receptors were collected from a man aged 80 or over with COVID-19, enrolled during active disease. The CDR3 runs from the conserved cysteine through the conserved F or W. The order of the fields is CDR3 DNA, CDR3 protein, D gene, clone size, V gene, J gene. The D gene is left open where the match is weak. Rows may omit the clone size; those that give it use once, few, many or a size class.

CDR3 DNA: TGTGCCAGCAGTCCCCGACAGGGAAGTAACTATGGCTACACCTTC; CDR3 protein: CASSPRQGSNYGYTF; D gene: TRBD1; clone size: NA; V gene: TRBV6-5; J gene: TRBJ1-2
CDR3 DNA: TGTGCCAGCAGTTTATCAAACAGGGGAGGTGAAAAACTGTTTTTT; CDR3 protein: CASSLSNRGGEKLFF; D gene: TRBD1; clone size: NA; V gene: TRBV27; J gene: TRBJ1-4
CDR3 DNA: TGTGCCAGCAGTTACCCGGGGGGCACTGAAGCTTTCTTT; CDR3 protein: CASSYPGGTEAFF; D gene: NA; clone size: NA; V gene: TRBV6-5; J gene: TRBJ1-1
CDR3 DNA: TGTGCCAGCAGACGAGGACAGCCTTATAATTCACCCCTCCACTTT; CDR3 protein: CASRRGQPYNSPLHF; D gene: NA; clone size: NA; V gene: TRBV5-4; J gene: TRBJ1-6
CDR3 DNA: TGTGCCAGCAGCTTAGCGGGAGTTTCGGATACGCAGTATTTT; CDR3 protein: CASSLAGVSDTQYF; D gene: TRBD2; clone size: NA; V gene: TRBV7-3; J gene: TRBJ2-3
CDR3 DNA: TGTGCCAGCAGCTTAGCGGAGCTTAACAATGAGCAGTTCTTC; CDR3 protein: CASSLAELNNEQFF; D gene: NA; clone size: NA; V gene: TRBV7-8; J gene: TRBJ2-1
CDR3 DNA: TGTGCCAGCAGCTTCAGGGGCACTGAAGCTTTCTTT; CDR3 protein: CASSFRGTEAFF; D gene: NA; clone size: NA; V gene: TRBV5-4; J gene: TRBJ1-1
CDR3 DNA: TGTGCCAGCAGCTCCCGGGACACCTTAGCCAAAAACATTCAGTACTTC; CDR3 protein: CASSSRDTLAKNIQYF; D gene: NA; clone size: NA; V gene: TRBV7-9; J gene: TRBJ2-4
CDR3 DNA: TGTGCCAGCAGTTATTTCGCGCCGGGACTAGCGGGAGTTAAGTACTTC; CDR3 protein: CASSYFAPGLAGVKYF; D gene: TRBD2; clone size: few; V gene: TRBV6-2/TRBV6-3; J gene: TRBJ2-7
CDR3 DNA: TGTGCCAGCAGCAGGGGACTAGCGGGAGGAGAGACCCAGTACTTC; CDR3 protein: CASSRGLAGGETQYF; D gene: TRBD2; clone size: NA; V gene: TRBV2; J gene: TRBJ2-5
CDR3 DNA: TGTGCCAGCAGTCCCGGGACTAGCGGATACAATGAGCAGTTCTTC; CDR3 protein: CASSPGTSGYNEQFF; D gene: TRBD2; clone size: NA; V gene: TRBV6-5; J gene: TRBJ2-1